This is a list of T cell receptor beta chains from one sample in a study of blood T cell repertoires in COVID-19. The method was immunoSEQ multiplex PCR; TCRdb's version includes in-frame clones alone and lacks a portion of them. The sample includes 50,000 to 75,000 clones, around 91% of them seen just once. Material for sequencing was peripheral blood. These receptors were obtained from a human donor in a cohort sampled during active COVID-19. CDR3s include the opening cysteine and the closing phenylalanine or tryptophan. D genes are given only for firm matches. Clone size appears in some rows only: once, few, many, or a class for an expanded clone.

>TRBJ2-2|NA|TRBD1|TRBV18
TGTGCCAGCTCACTAAGCAGGGGGTCGAACACCGGGGAGCTGTTTTTT
CASSLSRGSNTGELFF
>TRBJ2-3|once|TRBD1|TRBV4-2
TGTGCCAGCAGCGACCGCGACAGGGACGGGACAGATACGCAGTATTTT
CASSDRDRDGTDTQYF
>TRBJ1-2|NA|NA|TRBV14
TGTGCCAGCAGCCAAGTTGACCCGGGAATCTATGGCCACACCTTC
CASSQVDPGIYGHTF
>TRBJ2-7|NA|TRBD2|TRBV3-1/TRBV3-2
TGTGCCAGCAGCCAAGTTGGGGCGGGGGGGCCGGGGGAGCAGTACTTC
CASSQVGAGGPGEQYF
>TRBJ2-1|NA|NA|TRBV7-9
TGTGCCAGCAGCTTAGCCGGAGTTAATGAGCAGTTCTTC
CASSLAGVNEQFF
>TRBJ2-5|NA|NA|TRBV27
TGTGCCAGCAGTTTGGGGGCAGGTCCGGCCCAGACCCAGTACTTC
CASSLGAGPAQTQYF
>TRBJ2-3|NA|TRBD2|TRBV7-2
TGTGCCAGCAGCGCAGCGGGAGCTAATCGTGGGGATACGCAGTATTTT
CASSAAGANRGDTQYF
>TRBJ2-2|NA|TRBD2|TRBV6-2/TRBV6-3
TGTGCCAGCAGTTACAGCGCGGGGGGTAACACCGGGGAGCTGTTTTTT
CASSYSAGGNTGELFF
>TRBJ1-3|NA|NA|TRBV6-5
TGTGCCAGCAGCCGGGGACTAGACTCTGGAAACACCATATATTTT
CASSRGLDSGNTIYF
>TRBJ1-2|NA|TRBD1|TRBV7-9
TGTGCCAGCAGCACTTGGACAGGGGACTATGGCTACACCTTC
CASSTWTGDYGYTF
>TRBJ2-5|once|TRBD2|TRBV18
TGTGCCAGCTCACCATTTCCGGGGCTAGCGGGACGGGAGACCCAGTACTTC
CASSPFPGLAGRETQYF
>TRBJ2-1|NA|TRBD2|TRBV5-1
TGCGCCAGCAGCTTGGCGGTAAGCGGGAGAATCAATGAGCAGTTCTTC
CASSLAVSGRINEQFF
>TRBJ2-1|NA|NA|TRBV7-8
TGTGCCAGCAGCTTAGGGGGGCTCTCCTACAATGAGCAGTTCTTC
CASSLGGLSYNEQFF
>TRBJ1-4|NA|NA|TRBV4-1
TGCGCCAGCAGCCAAAGTCGCGTAGGGAGGGGGGGGACTAATGAAAAACTGTTTTTT
CASSQSRVGRGGTNEKLFF
>TRBJ1-2|NA|TRBD1|TRBV5-1
TGCGCCAGCAGTCTGGGACAGGGCAATGGCTACACCTTC
CASSLGQGNGYTF
>TRBJ1-1|NA|TRBD1|TRBV14
TGTGCCAGCAGCCAAGATGGGACAGGAAACACTGAAGCTTTCTTT
CASSQDGTGNTEAFF
>TRBJ2-1|NA|TRBD1|TRBV2
TGTGCCAGCAGGTGGGACAGAACCTACAATGAGCAGTTCTTC
CASRWDRTYNEQFF
>TRBJ1-5|NA|NA|TRBV5-5
TGTGCCAGCAGCTCGGTAACAGGGCTGGGGCAGCCCCAGCATTTT
CASSSVTGLGQPQHF
>TRBJ2-5|NA|TRBD1|TRBV15
TGTGCCACCAGCAGAGTTGGGACAGCTGCTCTCGCCGAAGAGACCCAGTACTTC
CATSRVGTAALAEETQYF
>TRBJ1-1|once|NA|TRBV4-1
TGCGCCAGCAGCCAGGCTTCAGGGGTGAACACTGAAGCTTTCTTT
CASSQASGVNTEAFF
>TRBJ1-4|NA|NA|TRBV3-1/TRBV3-2
TGTGCCAGCAGCGCCACCCGGGACACGGAAAAACTGTTTTTT
CASSATRDTEKLFF
>TRBJ2-5|NA|TRBD1|TRBV5-6
TGTGCCAGCAGCTATTGGACAGGGAGCGAGACCCAGTACTTC
CASSYWTGSETQYF
>TRBJ2-5|NA|TRBD2|TRBV27
TGTGCCAGCAGTTCGCGACTAGCGGGGGGGGAGACCCAGTACTTC
CASSSRLAGGETQYF
>TRBJ1-2|once|NA|TRBV6-2/TRBV6-3
TGTGCCAGCAGTCTACGGTGGACGGGACAAACGCCCTATGGCTACACCTTC
CASSLRWTGQTPYGYTF
>TRBJ1-4|NA|TRBD1|TRBV2
TGTGCCAGCAGGCCGACAGGGGCTAATGAAAAACTGTTTTTT
CASRPTGANEKLFF
>TRBJ2-3|NA|TRBD2|TRBV5-1
TGCGCCAGCAGCCCGGGACTAGCGGACACAGATACGCAGTATTTT
CASSPGLADTDTQYF
>TRBJ2-1|NA|TRBD2|TRBV5-1
TGCGCCAGCAGCTCTAGACTAGCGGGACCCCGCAATGAGCAGTTCTTC
CASSSRLAGPRNEQFF
>TRBJ2-2|NA|TRBD1|TRBV5-1
TGCGCCAGCAGCTTGTTGTTCCGGACAGGGGGGGCCGGGGAGCTGTTTTTT
CASSLLFRTGGAGELFF
>TRBJ2-3|NA|NA|TRBV6-7
TGTGCCAGCAGTTTCTTCCGGGACTCACCACCGGGTCAAGATACGCAGTATTTT
CASSFFRDSPPGQDTQYF
>TRBJ1-1|NA|NA|TRBV18
TGTGCCAGCTCACCAGCCGTGGGGCCCGGGAACACTGAAGCTTTCTTT
CASSPAVGPGNTEAFF
>TRBJ2-1|NA|TRBD2|TRBV19
TGTGCCAGTAGGGGGGGGACTAGCGGATACAATGAGCAGTTCTTC
CASRGGTSGYNEQFF
>TRBJ1-2|NA|NA|TRBV7-9
TGTGCCAGCAGCCTGGGGGCGAACTATGGCTACACCTTC
CASSLGANYGYTF
>TRBJ2-3|NA|TRBD2|TRBV30
TGTGCCTGGCGCCCGGGACTAGCGTCCCCAGATACGCAGTATTTT
CAWRPGLASPDTQYF
>TRBJ1-3|once|TRBD1|TRBV5-1
TGCGCCAGCAGCCTAGGACAGGGGGCGCCTGGAAACACCATATATTTT
CASSLGQGAPGNTIYF
>TRBJ1-5|NA|NA|TRBV13
TGTGCCAGCAGCTCCCGGGTGGGCAATCAGCCCCAGCATTTT
CASSSRVGNQPQHF
>TRBJ2-2|NA|TRBD2|TRBV28
TGTGCCAGCAGTTTAAGTGCGGGAGGGATCGGGGAGCTGTTTTTT
CASSLSAGGIGELFF
>TRBJ2-5|NA|TRBD2|TRBV6-1
TGTGCCAGCAGTGAAAGGGGACTAGCGGTACTCCTCCAAGAGACCCAGTACTTC
CASSERGLAVLLQETQYF